Listed here are 31 T cell receptor beta chains from one sample, sequenced in a study of Ad26.COV2.S vaccination and SARS-CoV-2 variants. TCRdb keeps only in-frame clones here, not all; method: immunoSEQ multiplex PCR. The table records some 340,000 clones, 85% of them present only once. This sample's treatment: around 19 received Ad26.COV2.S at low or high dose, single or two shots; about 5 received placebo; per-sample allocation not given. At day 63 after the first vaccine or placebo injection, samples were drawn. Sequences were derived from peripheral blood, sampled in a trial of Ad26.COV2.S vaccine versus placebo. These receptors all come from a person aged 18-60 years who received the Ad26.COV2.S COVID-19 vaccine or a placebo.

V gene TRBV5-1 combines with J gene TRBJ2-5; D unresolved. The CDR3 contains 16 residues. CDR1 and CDR2 (germline): SGHRS, YFSETQ. With 4 bases removed from V and 5 bases from J, the gap between germline ends came to 21 bases. CDR3 residues: CASSLLLGSATETQYF. Here the CDR3 DNA reads TGCGCCAGCAGCCTCCTCCTGGGGTCAGCTACGGAGACCCAGTACTTC. Full variable domain (remainder filled in from reference TRBV5-1 and TRBJ2-5): KAGVTQTPRYLIKTRGQQVTLSCSPISGHRSVSWYQQTPGQGLQFLFEYFSETQRNKGNFPGRFSGRQFSNSRSEMNVSTLELGDSALYLCASSLLLGSATETQYFGPGTRLLVL.

This clone was seen more than once but under ten times. The chain has TRBV3-1 (or the pseudogene TRBV3-2) and TRBJ1-2; TRBD1 matches at 9 bases. Germline CDR1 and CDR2: LGHDT and YNNKEL (reference sequence). This CDR3 has 21 residues. Unmatched junction bases numbered 20, after V lost 0 bases and J lost 3 bases. The CDR3 reads CASSQEFLSFRDRAWYYGYTF. The CDR3 nucleotides are TGTGCCAGCAGCCAAGAATTTCTGTCGTTCCGGGACAGGGCTTGGTACTATGGCTACACCTTC.

The V gene is TRBV19, the J gene TRBJ2-4; possibly TRBD2 for D (6 bases). V lost 3 bases to trimming and J lost 8 bases, with 14 bases between them. There are 14 residues in the CDR3. CDR1 and CDR2 (germline): LNHDA, SQIVND (reference sequence). The CDR3 loop reads CASSIRGSGDIQYF. The CDR3 DNA sequence: TGTGCCAGTAGTATTCGGGGGTCGGGGGACATTCAGTACTTC.

The genes are TRBV6-6 and TRBJ1-3, with 7 bases matching TRBD1. Per germline, CDR1 MNHNY and CDR2 SVGAGI (reference sequence). The junction had 6 bases not matched to a gene; V was cut back by 7 bases and J by 0 bases. The CDR3 contains 15 residues. Written as DNA, the CDR3 is TGTGCCAGCACCATCCAGGGGGGCTCTGGAAACACCATATATTTT. It yields the protein CASTIQGGSGNTIYF.

The chain carries TRBV27 and TRBJ1-1; no reliable D call. V lost 8 bases and J 1 base, leaving 5 bases between the germline ends. This CDR3 region has 11 residues. The germline V gene encodes CDR1 MNHEY and CDR2 SMNVEV (reference sequence). Written as DNA, the CDR3 is TGTGCCAGCGGCAGGAACACTGAAGCTTTCTTT. Amino acids: CASGRNTEAFF.

As regards this clone: Germline and junction disagree at one end, which may indicate a read error. J is TRBJ1-2 and V is TRBV7-2; unclear D gene. CDR3 size: 14 residues. The germline V gene encodes CDR1 SGHTA and CDR2 FQGNSA. The CDR3 bases are TGTGCCAGCACCTTAATAACAGTTAACTATGGCTACACCTTC. It is translated as CASTLITVNYGYTF.

V usage is TRBV19 and J usage is TRBJ2-1; tentatively, D is TRBD2 (6 bases). The CDR3 has 16 amino acids. The V gene lost 5 bases and the J gene lost 9 bases, with 23 bases spanning the gap. Germline V lookup: CDR1 LNHDA, CDR2 SQIVND (reference sequence). The CDR3 loop reads CASSRLGRGRRGEQFF. For the CDR3, the DNA is TGTGCCAGTAGTCGGCTGGGTCGGGGGAGACGGGGTGAGCAGTTCTTC. The complete variable domain, with remaining parts taken from reference TRBV19 and TRBJ2-1, reads DGGITQSPKYLFRKEGQNVTLSCEQNLNHDAMYWYRQDPGQGLRLIYYSQIVNDFQKGDIAEGYSVSREKKESFPLTVTSAQKNPTAFYLCASSRLGRGRRGEQFFGPGTRLTVL.

This clone was observed a handful of times. The genes are TRBV27 and TRBJ2-3; 11 nucleotides match TRBD2. CDR1 and CDR2 from the germline V gene are MNHEY and SMNVEV (reference sequence). The V gene end was trimmed by 6 bases and the J gene end by 11 bases; junction bases not matched to a gene: 13. The CDR3 is made up of 15 amino acids. The CDR3 reads CASRFSGGASIRQYF. Written as DNA, the CDR3 is TGTGCCAGCAGATTTAGCGGGGGGGCCTCAATACGGCAGTATTTT.

The gene calls are TRBV15 and TRBJ2-7, with D possibly being TRBD1 (6 bases). Germline V gives CDR1 LNHNV, CDR2 YYDKDF (reference sequence). The CDR3 spans 16 residues. Trimming took off 1 base at V and 2 bases at J, with 15 bases between the two ends. The CDR3 DNA is TGTGCCACCAGCAGAGGCCAACAGGGACCCACCTACGAGCAGTACTTC. It translates to CATSRGQQGPTYEQYF.

This chain uses TRBV3-1 (or the pseudogene TRBV3-2) with TRBJ2-3; TRBD1 might be the D (5 bases). The CDR3 consists of 12 residues. V lost 0 bases and J lost 11, with 9 bases in between. Germline CDR1 and CDR2: LGHDT and YNNKEL (reference sequence). CDR3 sequence (DNA): TGTGCCAGCAGCCAAGAAGGGGCTAGGCAGTATTTT. Translated, it gives CASSQEGARQYF.

The chain uses TRBV7-3 and TRBJ2-2; 8 bases map to TRBD2. The CDR3 loop spans 17 amino acids. Germline CDR1 is SGHTA and CDR2 is FQGTGA. V shed 2 bases, J shed 0 bases, and the junction held 5 bases outside the gene matches. The CDR3 DNA reads as TGTGCCAGCAGCTTAGCCAGCGGGGGCCCGAACACCGGGGAGCTGTTTTTT. Residues: CASSLASGGPNTGELFF.

The chain employs TRBV27 and TRBJ2-7; no reliable D call. The germline V gene encodes CDR1 MNHEY and CDR2 SMNVEV (reference sequence). The V end was cut by 6 bases, the J end by 2 bases, with 2 bases between. The CDR3 runs to 10 residues. CDR3 nucleotide sequence: TGTGCCAGCAGCGCCTACGAGCAGTACTTC. The encoded protein is CASSAYEQYF.

The V call is TRBV28, the J call TRBJ2-7; 10 positions agree with TRBD1. Germline V gene data show CDR1 as MDHEN and CDR2 as SYDVKM. V was clipped by 4 bases and J by 1 base; unmatched bases: 10. The CDR3 has 17 residues. In nucleotides, the CDR3 is TGTGCCAGCAGTTCCACCGGGACAGGGGTGGGGTCCTACGAGCAGTACTTC. Its protein product is CASSSTGTGVGSYEQYF. The variable domain in full, with the rest retrieved from reference TRBV28 and TRBJ2-7, is DVKVTQSSRYLVKRTGEKVFLECVQDMDHENMFWYRQDPGLGLRLIYFSYDVKMKEKGDIPEGYSVSREKKERFSLILESASTNQTSMYLCASSSTGTGVGSYEQYFGPGTRLTVT.

This CDR3 reads CASNSQAWTGEQYF. The CDR3 DNA follows: TGTGCCAGTAATTCACAGGCCTGGACGGGGGAGCAGTACTTC. This chain uses TRBV19 with TRBJ2-7; D may be TRBD1 or TRBD2 (5 bases each). The V gene's germline CDR1 is LNHDA and CDR2 SQIVND (reference sequence). V shed 7 bases and J shed 7 bases, with 20 bases lying between them. The CDR3 is made up of 14 amino acids.

The chain uses TRBV3-1 (or the pseudogene TRBV3-2) and TRBJ2-1; the match to TRBD1 covers 7 bases. Germline V lookup: CDR1 LGHDT, CDR2 YNNKEL (reference sequence). The V and J ends lost 2 bases and 15 bases, in that order; junction bases with no gene match: 10. This CDR3 contains 13 residues. CDR3 sequence: CASSQRDRDGAFF. The CDR3 DNA follows: TGTGCCAGCAGCCAAAGAGACAGGGACGGGGCGTTCTTC.

To note about this clone: This sample also contains other DNA sequences that code for the same CDR3. CDR3 sequence (DNA): TGTGCCAGTAGTATTCGCAGCAATGAGCAGTTCTTC. It is translated as CASSIRSNEQFF. V usage is TRBV19 and J usage is TRBJ2-1; D is undetermined. The germline CDR1 and CDR2 sequences are LNHDA and SQIVND (reference sequence). CDR3 length equals 12 residues. The V and J ends lost 3 bases and 6 bases respectively, with 6 bases between them. Supplemented by reference TRBV19 and TRBJ2-1, the full variable domain reads DGGITQSPKYLFRKEGQNVTLSCEQNLNHDAMYWYRQDPGQGLRLIYYSQIVNDFQKGDIAEGYSVSREKKESFPLTVTSAQKNPTAFYLCASSIRSNEQFFGPGTRLTVL.

In the case of this clone: This sample includes further DNA sequences coding for the same CDR3. This chain connects TRBV12-3 or TRBV12-4 to TRBJ1-2; D remains ambiguous. The CDR3 is 13 residues long. V was clipped by 3 bases and J by 2 bases, with 7 bases between them. The CDR3 DNA sequence: TGTGCCAGCAGTTTGGGTCAGAACTATGGCTACACCTTC. Its translation: CASSLGQNYGYTF.

This sequence joins TRBV5-5 and TRBJ1-5; TRBD1 matches at 8 bases. V dropped 5 bases and J dropped 5; count of bases not matched to a gene: 3. The CDR3 is 13 amino acids. The germline V gene encodes CDR1 SGHKS and CDR2 YYEKEE (reference sequence). CDR3 in amino acids: CASSSTGDQPQHF. The CDR3 DNA is TGTGCCAGCAGTTCGACAGGGGATCAGCCCCAGCATTTT.

This chain joins TRBV19 and TRBJ1-5; D is unresolved. Germline V CDR1 and CDR2: LNHDA, SQIVND (reference sequence). CDR3 length: 12 amino acids. Trimming removed 2 bases from V and 8 bases from J, with 7 bases in between. The CDR3 here is CASSIRVEPQHF. In DNA, the CDR3 is TGTGCCAGTAGTATAAGAGTCGAGCCCCAGCATTTT.

The rearrangement links TRBV5-1 to TRBJ2-1; the match to TRBD2 covers 8 bases. The CDR3 length is 14 residues. The V and J ends lost 4 bases and 2 bases, in that order; junction bases with no gene match: 2. CDR1 SGHRS and CDR2 YFSETQ come from the germline V gene. This CDR3 is CASSTGGPYNEQFF. CDR3 coding DNA: TGCGCCAGCAGCACGGGGGGGCCCTACAATGAGCAGTTCTTC.

V usage is TRBV5-1 and J usage is TRBJ2-7; 11 positions match TRBD2. V gave up 3 bases and J gave up 0 bases; unmatched junction bases: 17. Looked up from germline, CDR1 is SGHRS and CDR2 is YFSETQ. This CDR3 has 20 amino acids. The CDR3 DNA reads TGCGCCAGCAGCTCCTTTTTGATAGCGGGGGGGAGTCTCGTCTCCTACGAGCAGTACTTC. Translation: CASSSFLIAGGSLVSYEQYF.

The genes are TRBV5-8 and TRBJ2-7, with D perhaps TRBD1 or TRBD2 (6 bases each). Germline CDR1 reads SGHTS; CDR2 reads YDEGEE. Trimming stripped 2 bases from V and 7 bases from J, with 16 bases between. CDR3 length equals 14 residues. CDR3 sequence reads: CASSFFTGAREQYF. The CDR3 bases are TGTGCCAGCAGCTTCTTTACGGGGGCGCGGGAGCAGTACTTC.

This sequence joins TRBV5-1 and TRBJ2-7, with 10 bases identical to TRBD1. The germline V gene has CDR1 SGHRS and CDR2 YFSETQ. CDR3 length: 16 amino acids. The ends lost 0 bases at V and 4 bases at J; junction bases unmatched: 7. CDR3 DNA sequence: TGCGCCAGCAGCTTGGCTCGGACAGGGGGATCTTACGAGCAGTACTTC. It encodes CASSLARTGGSYEQYF. The entire variable domain, with the rest obtained from reference TRBV5-1 and TRBJ2-7, is as follows: KAGVTQTPRYLIKTRGQQVTLSCSPISGHRSVSWYQQTPGQGLQFLFEYFSETQRNKGNFPGRFSGRQFSNSRSEMNVSTLELGDSALYLCASSLARTGGSYEQYFGPGTRLTVT.

This clone was seen a handful of times. J is TRBJ1-3 and V is TRBV11-2; unclear D gene. The CDR3 has 14 amino acids. Germline assignment: CDR1 SGHAT and CDR2 FQNNGV. V was cut by 1 base and J by 4 bases, with 8 bases left in between. In DNA form, the CDR3 reads TGTGCCAGCAGCTTAGGGGGAGGCGGAAACACCATATATTTT. Residues: CASSLGGGGNTIYF.

The CDR3 here is CASSLGGASTDTQYF. The CDR3 DNA sequence: TGTGCCAGCAGCTTGGGCGGAGCCAGCACAGATACGCAGTATTTT. The chain couples TRBV7-3 to TRBJ2-3; no clear D. Trimming removed 3 bases from V and 0 bases from J, with 10 bases in between. Germline V gene data show CDR1 as SGHTA and CDR2 as FQGTGA. CDR3 length equals 15 residues.

This clone has just one count. The V and J genes are TRBV11-2 and TRBJ2-7; D remains unclear. CDR3 length equals 15 residues. V lost 0 bases to trimming and J lost 0 bases, with 9 bases between them. CDR1 and CDR2 (germline): SGHAT, FQNNGV. In DNA, the CDR3 is TGTGCCAGCAGCTTAGATCACGGATTCTCCTACGAGCAGTACTTC. This encodes CASSLDHGFSYEQYF.

The chain is built from TRBV6-2 or TRBV6-3 and TRBJ1-1; TRBD1 aligns across 11 bases. The CDR3 has 14 amino acids. Germline lookup yields CDR1 MNHEY and CDR2 SVGEGT. The J segment lost 8 bases and the V segment lost 5 bases, leaving 7 bases of the junction unmatched. The CDR3 sequence is CASSQGTGGREAFF. CDR3 DNA sequence: TGTGCCAGCAGTCAAGGGACAGGGGGACGGGAAGCTTTCTTT.

V gene TRBV2 combines with J gene TRBJ2-5; D possibly corresponds to TRBD2 (5 bases). Per the germline V gene, CDR1 is SNHLY and CDR2 is FYNNEI. V dropped 4 bases and J dropped 1 base, with 7 bases sitting between them. CDR3 length: 13 amino acids. CDR3 DNA: TGTGCCAGCAGTGGGAGGATCCAAGAGACCCAGTACTTC. This translates into CASSGRIQETQYF.

V and J are TRBV3-1 (or the pseudogene TRBV3-2) and TRBJ2-5, with D possibly TRBD2 on 5 matching bases. In germline, CDR1 is LGHDT, CDR2 YNNKEL (reference sequence). This CDR3 is 17 amino acids long. Trimming took 5 bases from V and 4 from J, leaving 23 bases between them. DNA of the CDR3: TGTGCCAGCAGCACCCGCCGGGAAGCTCTGTGGGGAGAGACCCAGTACTTC. Protein product: CASSTRREALWGETQYF.

The gene calls are TRBV24-1 and TRBJ1-3, with D unclear. In germline, CDR1 is KGHDR, CDR2 SFDVKD. The CDR3 totals 14 residues. The V end was cut by 3 bases, the J end by 4 bases, with 9 bases between. CDR3 in amino acids: CATSDPTRGNTIYF. CDR3 nucleotide sequence: TGTGCCACCAGTGATCCTACCAGAGGAAACACCATATATTTT.

V is TRBV7-9 and J is TRBJ1-6; D not resolved. Looked up from germline, CDR1 is SEHNR and CDR2 is FQNEAQ (reference sequence). CDR3 length: 12 residues. V was trimmed by 8 bases and J by 7 bases, leaving 9 bases between them. The CDR3 loop is CASRDPNSPLHF. CDR3 DNA: TGTGCCAGCCGGGATCCCAATTCACCCCTCCACTTT.